This T cell receptor beta chain was found in a study of fetal regulatory T cell absence and autoimmunity. Germline CDR1 is GTSNPN and CDR2 is SVGIG (reference sequence). V lost 3 bases and J lost 1, with 4 bases in between. The CDR3 contains 12 residues. A remark on this clone: The sample contains more than one DNA sequence encoding this CDR3.

The assay was immunoSEQ multiplex PCR, and TCRdb's table has in-frame clones only and misses some. The sample shows about 95,000 clones, around 72% of them seen only once. This clonotype was sampled from a male donor with IPEX syndrome. Sequencing was carried out using pancreas tissue. The J gene is TRBJ2-4, the V gene TRBV30, with D unclear. The CDR3 is CAWSGAKNIQYF. The CDR3 DNA follows: TGTGCCTGGAGCGGGGCCAAAAACATTCAGTACTTC.